The rows below give T cell receptor beta chains drawn from one sample of a study of T-cell memory formation after mild COVID-19. TCRdb processed the 5' RACE reads anew with MiXCR; each CDR3 protein has one entry. The data hold around 320,000 distinct CDR3 sequences, with more than 13% observed a single time. The specimen was PBMCs or a T cell subset sorted from them (not recorded which). The receptors were gathered from a man younger than 30 who had mild COVID-19 (a few samples of this study predate the infection). Cell type and time point are not known. CDR3s leave out the opening cysteine and the closing phenylalanine or tryptophan.

j_gene,v_gene,CDR3aa
TRBJ2-3,TRBV7-8,ASSTRSGTGVTDTQY
TRBJ2-5,TRBV4-2,ASSQDRLGETQY
TRBJ2-2,TRBV7-2,ASTQRGSNTGELF
TRBJ2-5,TRBV19,ASSTTGTSLETQY
TRBJ1-1,TRBV12-3/TRBV12-4,ASSPQVPSVNTEAF
TRBJ1-2,TRBV25-1,ASSATANYGYT
TRBJ1-2,TRBV5-1,ASSAMGTGNGYT
TRBJ1-2,TRBV24-1,ATSDAINYGYT
TRBJ2-7,TRBV4-1,ASSQERGLSYEQY
TRBJ2-5,TRBV7-2,ASSFHREETQY
TRBJ2-2,TRBV29-1,SARPISTGELF
TRBJ1-2,TRBV27,ASRLRPEQGAYLLGYT
TRBJ2-3,TRBV12-3/TRBV12-4,ATTPRTTDTDTQY
TRBJ2-3,TRBV7-9,ASSLTGVSPIADTQY
TRBJ1-5,TRBV7-3,ASSQDIGQPQH
TRBJ2-7,TRBV4-3,ASSQDRVLSYEQY
TRBJ2-3,TRBV20-1,SAREGSPDTQY
TRBJ1-2,TRBV4-2,ASSQLTRTPLSDGYT
TRBJ1-5,TRBV5-6,ASSREGVRGNQPQH
TRBJ2-7,TRBV12-3/TRBV12-4,ASSLTSGGASSYEQY
TRBJ1-5,TRBV5-1,ASSPTGGRNQPQH
TRBJ1-2,TRBV24-1,ATSDPAGDRYGYT
TRBJ2-7,TRBV5-1,ASSLARQAGYEQY
TRBJ2-1,TRBV11-2,ASGGRRYNEQF
TRBJ2-3,TRBV7-7,ASSRWY
TRBJ1-1,TRBV6-5,ASSYVRLTEAF